These 8 T cell receptor beta chains share one sample of origin, sequenced in a study of shared clonotypes between healthy human individuals. This table comes from immunoSEQ multiplex PCR, and its TCRdb copy is limited to in-frame clones, with some not included. The sample yields around 2,000,000 clones, 90% to 95% seen once. Positively selected for CCR7, the CD45RO-negative cells used as naive CD8 cells excluded terminally differentiated effector memory CD45RA+ cells. Sequencing used naive CD8+ T cells from PBMCs. These receptor sequences come from a young man in good health. Some clones in this sample may be carry-over from other donors' samples.

Worth noting for this clone: The sample carries other DNA sequences with the same CDR3. The V and J genes are TRBV7-9 and TRBJ2-2, with D tentatively TRBD1 (5 bases). V shed 6 bases and J shed 5 bases, with 10 bases lying between them. The CDR3 is made up of 13 amino acids. Germline CDR1 is SEHNR and CDR2 is FQNEAQ (reference sequence). The CDR3: CASSPGLTGELFF. The CDR3 DNA is TGTGCCAGCAGTCCAGGGTTGACCGGGGAGCTGTTTTTT.

This chain connects TRBV14 to TRBJ2-1; weak D call: TRBD2 (6 bases). Germline lookup yields CDR1 SGHDN and CDR2 FVKESK. The CDR3 has 14 residues. V lost 7 bases to trimming and J lost 4 bases, with 14 bases between them. In DNA form, the CDR3 reads TGTGCCAGCACCGCCAGCGGGTTGTACAATGAGCAGTTCTTC. Protein: CASTASGLYNEQFF.

The J gene is TRBJ1-2, the V gene TRBV9, with D possibly matching TRBD1 (5 bases). The CDR3 consists of 15 residues. Germline CDR1 and CDR2: SGDLS and YYNGEE. Trimming shortened V by 0 bases and J by 6 bases, and 15 bases separated the two germline ends. This chain's CDR3 is CASSVAGGTGNGYTF. The CDR3 nucleotides read TGTGCCAGCAGCGTAGCTGGAGGGACCGGCAATGGCTACACCTTC.

This clone is a singleton in its sample. This rearrangement joins TRBV9 to TRBJ1-3, with a tentative D call TRBD1 (5 bases). V was clipped by 0 bases and J by 1 base, with 14 bases between them. Germline V gene data show CDR1 as SGDLS and CDR2 as YYNGEE. The CDR3 is made up of 17 amino acids. For the CDR3, the DNA is TGTGCCAGCAGCGTAGTTGAGGGACCGGCTTCTGGAAACACCATATATTTT. This gives the protein CASSVVEGPASGNTIYF.

The CDR3 DNA reads TGCGCCAGCAGCCCTTCAGGGGGCACTGAAGCTTTCTTT. Translation: CASSPSGGTEAFF. The rearrangement joins TRBV4-3 to TRBJ1-1; 7 bases are shared with TRBD1. V dropped 4 bases and J dropped 4; count of bases not matched to a gene: 3. This CDR3 has 13 residues. CDR1 is LGHNA and CDR2 is YSLEER in the germline V gene.

The chain recombines TRBV5-6 with TRBJ2-7; the D is unclear. The V gene lost 4 bases and the J gene lost 3 bases, with 8 bases spanning the gap. Germline lookup yields CDR1 SGHDT and CDR2 YYEEEE. CDR3 length equals 12 residues. CDR3: CASSVNSYEQYF. In DNA, the CDR3 is TGTGCCAGCAGCGTCAACAGCTACGAGCAGTACTTC.

In DNA form, the CDR3 reads TGTGCCAGCAGTTCCCCTCGGCTCCTCATCACAGATACGCAGTATTTT. Residues: CASSSPRLLITDTQYF. This chain uses TRBV7-9 with TRBJ2-3; D gene ambiguous. Trimming left V 6 bases short and J 2 bases short, with 18 bases between. This CDR3 comprises 16 residues. Germline V gives CDR1 SEHNR, CDR2 FQNEAQ (reference sequence).

V and J are TRBV6-5 and TRBJ1-5; D perhaps matches TRBD1 (5 bases). Germline CDR1 and CDR2: MNHEY and SVGAGI. The CDR3 has 15 amino acids. Trimming cost V 5 bases and J 1 base, with 12 bases left between them. The CDR3 DNA reads TGTGCCAGCAGTCCGCAAGGGGAAAGCAATCAGCCCCAGCATTTT. Translating it yields CASSPQGESNQPQHF.